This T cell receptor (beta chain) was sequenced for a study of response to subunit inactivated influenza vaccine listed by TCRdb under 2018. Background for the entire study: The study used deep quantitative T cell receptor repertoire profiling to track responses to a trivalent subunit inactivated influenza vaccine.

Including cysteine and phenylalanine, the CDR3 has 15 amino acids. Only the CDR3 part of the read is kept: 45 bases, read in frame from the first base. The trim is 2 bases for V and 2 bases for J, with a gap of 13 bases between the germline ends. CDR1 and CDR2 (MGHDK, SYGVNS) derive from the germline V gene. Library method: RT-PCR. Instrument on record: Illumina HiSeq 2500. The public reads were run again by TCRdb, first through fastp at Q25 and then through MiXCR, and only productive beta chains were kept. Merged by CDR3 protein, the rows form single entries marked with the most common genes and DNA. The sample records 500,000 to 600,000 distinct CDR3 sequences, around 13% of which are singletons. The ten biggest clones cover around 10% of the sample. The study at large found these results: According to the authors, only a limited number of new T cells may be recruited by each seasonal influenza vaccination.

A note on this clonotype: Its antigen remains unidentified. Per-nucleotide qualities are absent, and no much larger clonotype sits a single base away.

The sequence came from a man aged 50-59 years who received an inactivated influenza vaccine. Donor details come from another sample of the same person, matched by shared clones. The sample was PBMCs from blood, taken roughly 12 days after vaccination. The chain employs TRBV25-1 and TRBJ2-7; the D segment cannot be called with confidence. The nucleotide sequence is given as TGTGCCAGCAGTGAAAGTTTGATATACCCCTACGAGCAGTACTTC. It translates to CASSESLIYPYEQYF.